This T cell receptor beta chain stems from a study of control samples from healthy donors and cancer patients. The V segment lost 8 bases and the J segment 9 bases; nucleotides outside the gene matches: 13. The CDR3 totals 15 residues. CDR1 and CDR2 from the germline V gene are LNHDA and SQIVND (reference sequence). Method: immunoSEQ multiplex PCR; TCRdb's copy keeps in-frame clones and lacks some. The table lists 60,000 to 70,000 clones, around four fifths of them singletons. This TCR came from a woman between 50 and 59 years old with lung cancer. Source material: PBMCs. The chain has TRBV19 and TRBJ1-6; 7 bases are a match to TRBD1. The CDR3 region has the DNA TGTGCCAGTGTCTCTACAGGGGTGGGTCGTTCACCCCTCCACTTT. This gives the protein CASVSTGVGRSPLHF. Full variable domain (missing parts from reference TRBV19 and TRBJ1-6): DGGITQSPKYLFRKEGQNVTLSCEQNLNHDAMYWYRQDPGQGLRLIYYSQIVNDFQKGDIAEGYSVSREKKESFPLTVTSAQKNPTAFYLCASVSTGVGRSPLHFGNGTRLTVT.